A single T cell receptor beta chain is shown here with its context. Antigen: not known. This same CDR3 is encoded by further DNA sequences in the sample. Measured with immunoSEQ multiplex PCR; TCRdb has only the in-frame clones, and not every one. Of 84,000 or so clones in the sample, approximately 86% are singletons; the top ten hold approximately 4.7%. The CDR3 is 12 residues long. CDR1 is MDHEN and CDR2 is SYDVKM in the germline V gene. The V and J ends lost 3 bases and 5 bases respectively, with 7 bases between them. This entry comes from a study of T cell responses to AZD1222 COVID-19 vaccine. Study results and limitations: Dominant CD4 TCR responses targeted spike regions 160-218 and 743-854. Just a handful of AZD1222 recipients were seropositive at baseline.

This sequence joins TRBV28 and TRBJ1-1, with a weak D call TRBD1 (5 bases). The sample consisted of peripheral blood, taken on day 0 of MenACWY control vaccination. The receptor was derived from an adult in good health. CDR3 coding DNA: TGTGCCAGCAGTTTCAGGGTTACTGAAGCTTTCTTT. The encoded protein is CASSFRVTEAFF. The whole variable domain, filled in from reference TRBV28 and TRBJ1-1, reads DVKVTQSSRYLVKRTGEKVFLECVQDMDHENMFWYRQDPGLGLRLIYFSYDVKMKEKGDIPEGYSVSREKKERFSLILESASTNQTSMYLCASSFRVTEAFFGQGTRLTVV.